This T cell receptor (beta chain) comes out of a study of blood T cell repertoires in COVID-19 (dated by TCRdb to 2020 to 2021). Regarding the study in general: Collaborator samples came from the United States, Italy and Spain and covered acute and convalescent phases of COVID-19. The prospective study material was composed of cDNA or gDNA derived from T cells, B-cell-depleted T cells, or PBMCs. The dataset comprised deeply sampled blood TCRbeta repertoires from subjects exposed to, actively infected with, or recovered from COVID-19. A freely available public database, intended as a resource for researchers studying the immune response to SARS-CoV-2, is where the repertoires were released. Samples were obtained from the ongoing ImmuneRACE study (first 160 participants) and from some 1,300 subjects provided by 6 global collaborators. Nearly every sample came with metadata listing a de-identified subject ID, COVID-19 status, age in years and sex. Where available, HLA class I and class II types were obtained from metadata supplied by the sample provider rather than from assay-based typing. Study-level results and caveats: The amount of clinical and demographic metadata varied by source and participant and was provided uncurated.

The immunoSEQ Assay, a bias-controlled multiplex PCR, was used to amplify TCRbeta CDR3 regions from genomic DNA. Concerning the study's data processing: Within the assay, amplification of reference gene primers was used to estimate how many nucleated cells each sample contained. To quantify the absolute abundance of each unique TCRbeta CDR3 rearrangement, sequence reads were collapsed and filtered. Productive Simpson clonality was computed per sample as the square root of Simpson's diversity index over productive rearrangements. TCRdb stores this immuneACCESS table with in-frame sequences only. Part of the clones is absent; in the studies checked, under half of the shortfall reflects unresolved V genes, and no reason is known for the rest. D and trimming were read from the DNA, whereas the V and J calls and clone size are those reported in that table. This sample has about 220,000 clones in its table, and around three quarters of those were observed once. The ten top clones hold roughly 6.7% of the sample.

A remark on this clone: Which antigen it targets is not known. Base quality data are lacking; no much larger clone is found one base away.

Each collaborating institution followed its own protocols to collect whole blood in K2EDTA tubes. For TCRbeta analysis, collaborators shipped samples in one of three forms: frozen whole blood, isolated PBMCs, or DNA extracted from either of those sample types. V is cut back by 4 bases and J by 1 base, with 1 base in the junction unmatched. The CDR3 measures 14 amino acids from cysteine to phenylalanine. Only the CDR3 DNA is retained, 42 bases long and in frame from the first base. From a lookup of the germline V gene (reference sequence), CDR1 and CDR2 are LGHDT and YNNKEL. Sequencing was done on a sample of peripheral blood. The sequence joins TRBV3-1 (or the pseudogene TRBV3-2) to TRBJ2-5; TRBD2 agrees with 9 junctional bases. This TCR derives from a woman aged 65 to 85 with acute or convalescent COVID-19. The CDR3: CASSRLAAQETQYF. The DNA reads TGTGCCAGCAGCCGACTAGCGGCCCAAGAGACCCAGTACTTC.